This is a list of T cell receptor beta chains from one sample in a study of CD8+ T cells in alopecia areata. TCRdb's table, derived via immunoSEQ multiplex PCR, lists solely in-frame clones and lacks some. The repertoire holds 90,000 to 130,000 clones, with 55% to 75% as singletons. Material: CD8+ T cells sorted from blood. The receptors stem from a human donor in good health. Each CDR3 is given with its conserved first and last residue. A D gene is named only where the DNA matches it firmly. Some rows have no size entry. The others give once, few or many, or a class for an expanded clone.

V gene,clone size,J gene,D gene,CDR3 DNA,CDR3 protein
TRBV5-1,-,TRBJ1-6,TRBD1,TGCGCCAGCAGCTTGGGCCAGGGGGCGAGGAATTCACCCCTCCACTTT,CASSLGQGARNSPLHF
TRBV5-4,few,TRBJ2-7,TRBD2,TGTGCCAGCAGCTTCAGAGGGACTAGCGGGGGGCCCTCCTACGAGCAGTACTTC,CASSFRGTSGGPSYEQYF
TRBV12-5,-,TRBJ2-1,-,TGTGCTAGTGGTTCCGGGCCCGGGAGTACCAATGAGCAGTTCTTC,CASGSGPGSTNEQFF
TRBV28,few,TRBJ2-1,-,TGTGCCAGCAGACCCTCCTCAGGGTCCCCCAACAATGAGCAGTTCTTC,CASRPSSGSPNNEQFF
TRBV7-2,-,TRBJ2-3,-,TGTGCCAGCAGCGGGGGATGGGGTACGCAGTATTTT,CASSGGWGTQYF
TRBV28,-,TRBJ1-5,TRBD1,TGTGCCAGCAGGTCAGGGATGCACAGGGGACCTCTATGGAGCAATCAGCCCCAGCATTTT,CASRSGMHRGPLWSNQPQHF
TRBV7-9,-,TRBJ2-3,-,TGTGCCAGCAGTCACGCACCAGACTCAGATACGCAGTATTTT,CASSHAPDSDTQYF
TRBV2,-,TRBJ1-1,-,TGTGCCAGCAGTGAAACGCAGCAGAACACTGAAGCTTTCTTT,CASSETQQNTEAFF
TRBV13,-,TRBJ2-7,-,TGTGCCAGCAGCCTCAGGATGGGTCCCTACGAGCAGTACTTC,CASSLRMGPYEQYF
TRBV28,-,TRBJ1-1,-,TGTGCCAGCAGTTTGAGTGACAGTGCCCACATGCGGGAGGACACTGAAGCTTTCTTT,CASSLSDSAHMREDTEAFF
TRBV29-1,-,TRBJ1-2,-,TGCAGCGCTCCAGGGGTCTATGGCTACACCTTC,CSAPGVYGYTF
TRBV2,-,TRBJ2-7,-,TGTGCCAGCAGGAGAGGGGGGGCGCAAACCTACGAGCAGTACTTC,CASRRGGAQTYEQYF
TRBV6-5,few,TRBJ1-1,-,TGTGCCAGCAGCGACCAAGGGGGGAGAGCTTTCTTT,CASSDQGGRAFF